The 21 T cell receptor beta chains below all came from one sample that was sequenced in a study of Graves' ophthalmopathy and Graves' hyperthyroidism. Using RNA transcripts, the TCR beta CDR3 regions were amplified. Investigators did first-round RT-PCR with HTBI primers, then second-round multiplex PCR. One entry per CDR3 protein results from TCRdb running MiXCR on the multiplex PCR reads. The sample records 300,000 to 400,000 distinct CDR3 sequences, 17% being singletons. The sequenced sample was peripheral blood. Every receptor here comes from an adult woman with stable Graves' hyperthyroidism.

This clonotype was found many times. The chain is built from TRBV6-5 and TRBJ2-5; the match to TRBD2 covers 8 bases. This CDR3 is 18 amino acids long. The V and J ends lost 2 bases and 0 bases, in that order; junction bases with no gene match: 11. Germline-derived CDR1 and CDR2 are MNHEY and SVGAGI. This CDR3 reads CASSYLPSGSPYQETQYF. The CDR3 DNA reads as TGTGCCAGCAGTTACCTCCCCAGCGGGAGTCCGTACCAAGAGACCCAGTACTTC.

This clonotype was observed a handful of times. The V gene is TRBV5-6, the J gene TRBJ1-1; 7 bases line up with TRBD1. There are 15 residues in the CDR3. V lost 4 bases to trimming and J lost 7 bases; unmatched junction nucleotides: 13. The V gene's germline CDR1 is SGHDT and CDR2 YYEEEE. CDR3 bases: TGTGCCAGCAGCGCCACCGGGACAGCCTCAATTGAAGCTTTCTTT. Protein sequence: CASSATGTASIEAFF.

The CDR3 sequence is CASSLDRGATEAFF. The CDR3, as DNA: TGTGCCAGCAGTTTGGACAGGGGGGCCACTGAAGCTTTCTTT. The J gene is TRBJ1-1, the V gene TRBV12-3 or TRBV12-4; 10 bases agree with TRBD1. V lost 3 bases and J lost 4; bases outside the gene matches: 2. The CDR3 spans 14 residues.

The rearrangement joins TRBV29-1 to TRBJ1-2; D may be TRBD1 (5 bases). V lost 4 bases, J lost 3 bases, and 6 bases lay in between. The germline V gene encodes CDR1 SQVTM and CDR2 ANQGSEA. The CDR3 is 11 amino acids. The CDR3 reads CSVVRDYGYTF. The CDR3 region has the DNA TGCAGCGTTGTCAGGGACTATGGCTACACCTTC.

This clonotype was detected ten times or more. The rearrangement joins TRBV6-5 to TRBJ1-6; D uncertain. The V gene's germline CDR1 is MNHEY and CDR2 SVGAGI. V lost 0 bases and J 3 bases, leaving 3 bases between the germline ends. CDR3 size: 14 residues. CDR3 coding DNA: TGTGCCAGCAGTTACTCCAGCTATAATTCACCCCTCCACTTT. The encoded protein is CASSYSSYNSPLHF.

This clonotype was observed many times. The chain couples TRBV12-3 or TRBV12-4 to TRBJ2-7, with 12 bases matching TRBD2. J gave up 2 bases and V 5 bases, and 7 bases lay outside the gene matches. This CDR3 is built from 16 residues. DNA for the CDR3: TGTGCCAGCAGTAGACTAGCGGGAGTAATCCCCTACGAGCAGTACTTC. Amino acids: CASSRLAGVIPYEQYF.

In its sample, this clonotype was seen a few times. The rearrangement uses TRBV28 and TRBJ2-4; the D gene could be TRBD1 or TRBD2 (6 bases each). CDR3 length: 14 amino acids. CDR1 is MDHEN, CDR2 SYDVKM, per germline. V shed 8 bases and J shed 9 bases, with 20 bases lying between them. As DNA, the CDR3 is TGTGCCAGCTTCAATCCGTCCGGGGGCGGCATTCAGTACTTC. It yields the protein CASFNPSGGGIQYF.

The sample holds many counts of this clonotype. The chain employs TRBV20-1 and TRBJ1-1; D possibly corresponds to TRBD1 (6 bases). Deletions cut 4 bases from V and 1 base from J, with 10 bases between. This CDR3 spans 13 amino acids. CDR1 is DFQATT, CDR2 SNEGSKA, per germline (reference sequence). The CDR3 reads CSANRDPNTEAFF. The CDR3 region has the DNA TGCAGTGCTAACAGGGACCCGAACACTGAAGCTTTCTTT.

The chain couples TRBV28 to TRBJ2-7; TRBD1 matches 7 bases. Germline CDR1 reads MDHEN; CDR2 reads SYDVKM. Germline trimming cut 3 bases from V and 1 base from J; bases unmatched to any gene: 6. CDR3 length: 15 amino acids. The CDR3 region is CASSLRRDSSYEQYF. The CDR3 DNA reads as TGTGCCAGCAGTTTGCGACGGGACAGTTCCTACGAGCAGTACTTC.

This clonotype was counted at least ten times. The chain couples TRBV3-1 to TRBJ1-6; TRBD1 matches at 10 bases. This CDR3 has 20 amino acids. CDR1 LGHDT and CDR2 YNNKEL come from the germline V gene (reference sequence). Trimming removed 3 bases from V and 1 base from J; junction bases left unmatched: 12. The CDR3 loop reads CASSQRQGALIWSYNSPLHF. Here the CDR3 DNA reads TGTGCCAGCAGCCAGAGACAGGGGGCGTTAATCTGGTCCTATAATTCACCCCTCCACTTT.

The sample holds many counts of this clonotype. The chain uses TRBV7-3 and TRBJ2-7, with 8 bases lining up with TRBD2. The germline V gene encodes CDR1 SGHTA and CDR2 FQGTGA. Losses at the gene ends were 4 bases for V and 7 bases for J; bases not matched to a gene: 6. This CDR3 is 13 amino acids long. Here the CDR3 DNA reads TGTGCCAGCAGCTGGACTAGCTTGGGGGAGCAGTACTTC. Amino acid sequence: CASSWTSLGEQYF. Supplemented by reference TRBV7-3 and TRBJ2-7, the full variable domain reads GAGVSQTPSNKVTEKGKYVELRCDPISGHTALYWYRQSLGQGPEFLIYFQGTGAADDSGLPNDRFFAVRPEGSVSTLKIQRTERGDSAVYLCASSWTSLGEQYFGPGTRLTVT.

This clonotype was recorded at least ten times. The J gene is TRBJ2-7, the V gene TRBV28; possibly TRBD1 or TRBD2 for D (5 bases each). Germline CDR1 and CDR2: MDHEN and SYDVKM. CDR3 length: 13 residues. Trimming stripped 6 bases from V and 3 bases from J, with 12 bases between. CDR3 sequence: CASRGEPFYEQYF. CDR3 bases: TGTGCCAGCAGGGGGGAGCCCTTCTACGAGCAGTACTTC.

This clonotype has at least ten counts. V usage is TRBV7-2 and J usage is TRBJ2-5, with 12 bases lining up with TRBD2. The V gene's germline CDR1 is SGHTA and CDR2 FQGNSA. This CDR3 contains 16 residues. V was pared by 7 bases and J by 8 bases, with 14 bases of the junction left unmatched. This chain's CDR3 is CASTIPGLAGLQTQYF. CDR3 sequence (DNA): TGTGCCAGCACAATTCCGGGACTAGCGGGCCTGCAAACCCAGTACTTC.

This clonotype was seen many times. The chain joins TRBV28 to TRBJ1-2; D is uncertain. Germline V lookup: CDR1 MDHEN, CDR2 SYDVKM. The CDR3 sequence is 18 residues long. V shed 2 bases and J shed 0 bases, with 19 bases lying between them. The CDR3 here is CASSLRFPRRRANYGYTF. In DNA, the CDR3 is TGTGCCAGCAGTTTAAGGTTCCCTCGACGGAGAGCTAACTATGGCTACACCTTC.

This clonotype was seen at least ten times. J is TRBJ2-7 and V is TRBV6-4; 11 bases match TRBD1. Trimming cost V 9 bases and J 7 bases; bases outside gene matches: 11. This CDR3 contains 14 residues. Germline V gene sequence: CDR1 MRHNA, CDR2 SNTAGT. This chain's CDR3 is CARGTGGDLREQYF. Here the CDR3 DNA reads TGTGCCAGGGGGACAGGGGGAGATCTGAGGGAGCAGTACTTC.

This clonotype is a singleton in its sample. The rearrangement links TRBV4-1 to TRBJ2-7, with 8 bases lining up with TRBD2. Unmatched junction bases numbered 18, after V lost 2 bases and J lost 6 bases. CDR3 length: 18 amino acids. CDR1 and CDR2 (germline): MGHRA, YSYEKL. The DNA for the CDR3 is TGCGCCAGCAGCCAAATATTTGGGTTGGTAGCGGGACCCCCCGAGCAGTACTTC. As protein: CASSQIFGLVAGPPEQYF.

This clonotype was detected many times. The rearrangement joins TRBV7-2 to TRBJ2-7; D ambiguous. Germline CDR1 reads SGHTA; CDR2 reads FQGNSA. The CDR3 contains 14 residues. V shed 5 bases and J shed 3 bases, with 14 bases lying between them. The CDR3 bases are TGTGCCAGCAGCCTGGGCGGCGCGGACTACGAGCAGTACTTC. It is translated as CASSLGGADYEQYF.

Comments on this clonotype: A much larger clone is a single base away; this may be a read error. Since the CDR3 does not end with the conserved phenylalanine or tryptophan, this likely comes from a read error. In nucleotides, the CDR3 is TGTGCCACCAGCCTGCGGACGCGGAGAAACGAGCAGTACTAC. Its translation is CATSLRTRRNEQYY. This rearrangement joins TRBV15 to TRBJ2-7; D remains ambiguous. Deletions cut 5 bases from V and 5 bases from J, with 16 bases between. Germline lookup yields CDR1 LNHNV and CDR2 YYDKDF (reference sequence). This CDR3 has 14 residues.

Ten or more counts support this clonotype. The chain has TRBV28 and TRBJ1-2, with D uncertain. Germline CDR1 is MDHEN and CDR2 is SYDVKM. The CDR3 is 13 amino acids. Trimming took 5 bases from V and 0 from J, leaving 7 bases between them. CDR3 sequence reads: CASSTGSNYGYTF. The CDR3 DNA follows: TGTGCCAGCAGTACTGGTTCTAACTATGGCTACACCTTC.

Many counts were recorded for this clonotype. The chain combines TRBV28 with TRBJ2-7; tentatively, D is TRBD1 (5 bases). Germline V gene sequence: CDR1 MDHEN, CDR2 SYDVKM. V lost 7 bases, J lost 2 bases, and 18 bases lay in between. This CDR3 has 15 residues. CDR3 region: CASTTGPGQTYEQYF. DNA for the CDR3: TGTGCCAGCACCACAGGTCCAGGGCAGACCTACGAGCAGTACTTC.

This clonotype showed up just a few times. The junction shows a germline mismatch at one end, possibly a read error. In DNA form, the CDR3 reads TGTGCCATCAGCGAGTATTCAGATACGCAGTATTTT. This gives the protein CAISEYSDTQYF. The J gene is TRBJ2-3, the V gene TRBV10-3, with no clear D. This CDR3 region has 12 residues. In germline, CDR1 is ENHRY, CDR2 SYGVKD.